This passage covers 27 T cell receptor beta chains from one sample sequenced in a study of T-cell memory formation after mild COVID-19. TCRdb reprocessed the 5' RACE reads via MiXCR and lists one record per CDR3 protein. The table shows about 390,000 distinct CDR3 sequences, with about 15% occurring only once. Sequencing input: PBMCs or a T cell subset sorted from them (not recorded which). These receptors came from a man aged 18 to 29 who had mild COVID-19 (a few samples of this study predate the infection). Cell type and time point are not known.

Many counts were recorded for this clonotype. CDR3 in DNA: TGTGCCATCAGTGAGCCGGGGGCGGACAATCAGCCCCAGCATTTT. The encoded protein is CAISEPGADNQPQHF. This chain uses TRBV10-3 with TRBJ1-5; possible D gene TRBD1, 6 bases. The CDR3 is 15 residues long. Trimming pared 2 bases from V and 3 bases from J, leaving 11 bases between. Germline V lookup: CDR1 ENHRY, CDR2 SYGVKD.

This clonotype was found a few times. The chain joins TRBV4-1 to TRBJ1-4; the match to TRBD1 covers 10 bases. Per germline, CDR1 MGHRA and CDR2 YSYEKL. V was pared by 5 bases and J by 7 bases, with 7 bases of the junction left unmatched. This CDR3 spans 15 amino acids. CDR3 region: CASSYRQGASEKLFF. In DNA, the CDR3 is TGCGCCAGCAGCTACCGACAGGGGGCCAGTGAAAAACTGTTTTTT.

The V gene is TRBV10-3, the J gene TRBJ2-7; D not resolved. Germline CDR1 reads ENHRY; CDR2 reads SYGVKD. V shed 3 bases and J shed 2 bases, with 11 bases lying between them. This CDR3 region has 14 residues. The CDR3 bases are TGTGCCATCAGTGACGGGCGGAACGCCTACGAGCAGTACTTC. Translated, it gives CAISDGRNAYEQYF.

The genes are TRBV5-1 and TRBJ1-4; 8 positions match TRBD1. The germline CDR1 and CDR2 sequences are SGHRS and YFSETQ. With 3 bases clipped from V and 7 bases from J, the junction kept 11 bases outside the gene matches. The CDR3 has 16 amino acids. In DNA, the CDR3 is TGCGCCAGCAGCTGGCAGGGACAGGTTTCTGGTGAAAAACTGTTTTTT. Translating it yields CASSWQGQVSGEKLFF.

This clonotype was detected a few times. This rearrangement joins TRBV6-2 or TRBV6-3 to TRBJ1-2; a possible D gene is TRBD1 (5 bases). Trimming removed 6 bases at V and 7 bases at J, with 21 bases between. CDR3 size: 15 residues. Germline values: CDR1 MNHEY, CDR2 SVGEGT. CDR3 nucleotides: TGTGCCAGCAGGCCCCGGGGGAGCATCTTCTCTGGCTACACCTTC. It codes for CASRPRGSIFSGYTF.

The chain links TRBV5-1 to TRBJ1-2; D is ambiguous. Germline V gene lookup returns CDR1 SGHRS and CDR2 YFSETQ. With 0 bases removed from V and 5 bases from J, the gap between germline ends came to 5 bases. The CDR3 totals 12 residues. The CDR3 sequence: CASSLDEYGYTF. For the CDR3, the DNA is TGCGCCAGCAGCTTGGATGAGTATGGCTACACCTTC.

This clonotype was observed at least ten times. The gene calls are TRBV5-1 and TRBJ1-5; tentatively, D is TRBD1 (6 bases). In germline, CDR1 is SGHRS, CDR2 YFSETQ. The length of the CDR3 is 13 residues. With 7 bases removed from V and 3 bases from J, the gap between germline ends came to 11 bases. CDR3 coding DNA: TGCGCCAGCGCCCAGGGGTTCAATCAGCCCCAGCATTTT. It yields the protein CASAQGFNQPQHF.

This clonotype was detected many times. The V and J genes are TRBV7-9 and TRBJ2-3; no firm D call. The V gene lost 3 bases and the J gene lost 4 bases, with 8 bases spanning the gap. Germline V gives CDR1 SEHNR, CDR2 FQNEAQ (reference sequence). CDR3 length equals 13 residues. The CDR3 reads CASSFMGSDTQYF. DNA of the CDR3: TGTGCCAGCAGCTTCATGGGGTCAGATACGCAGTATTTT. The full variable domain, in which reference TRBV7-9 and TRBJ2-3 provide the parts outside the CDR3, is DTGVSQNPRHKITKRGQNVTFRCDPISEHNRLYWYRQTLGQGPEFLTYFQNEAQLEKSRLLSDRFSAERPKGSFSTLEIQRTEQGDSAMYLCASSFMGSDTQYFGPGTRLTVL.

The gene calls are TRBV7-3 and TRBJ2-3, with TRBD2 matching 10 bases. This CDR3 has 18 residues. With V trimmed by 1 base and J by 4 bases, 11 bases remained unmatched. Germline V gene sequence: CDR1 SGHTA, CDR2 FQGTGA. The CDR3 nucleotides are TGTGCCAGCAGCTTAAAGTTGAGCGGGGGGGCTGTCGCAGATACGCAGTATTTT. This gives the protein CASSLKLSGGAVADTQYF.

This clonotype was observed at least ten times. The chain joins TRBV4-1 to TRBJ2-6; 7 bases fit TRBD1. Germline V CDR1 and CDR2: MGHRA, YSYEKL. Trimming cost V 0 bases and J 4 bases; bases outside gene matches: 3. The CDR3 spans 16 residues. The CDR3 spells CASSQEGGVGANVLTF. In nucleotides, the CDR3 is TGCGCCAGCAGCCAAGAAGGGGGCGTAGGGGCCAACGTCCTGACTTTC.

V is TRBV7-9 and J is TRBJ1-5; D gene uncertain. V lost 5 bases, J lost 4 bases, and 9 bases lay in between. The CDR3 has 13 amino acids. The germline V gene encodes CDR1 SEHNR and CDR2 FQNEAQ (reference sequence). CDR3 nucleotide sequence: TGTGCCAGCAGCACCCGAGAAAATCAGCCCCAGCATTTT. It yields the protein CASSTRENQPQHF.

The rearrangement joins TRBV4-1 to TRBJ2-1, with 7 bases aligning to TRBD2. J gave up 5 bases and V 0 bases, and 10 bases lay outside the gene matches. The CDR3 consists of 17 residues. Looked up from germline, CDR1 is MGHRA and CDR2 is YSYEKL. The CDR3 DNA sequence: TGCGCCAGCAGCCAAGAAGCCGCTGGGACTATAAACAATGAGCAGTTCTTC. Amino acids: CASSQEAAGTINNEQFF.

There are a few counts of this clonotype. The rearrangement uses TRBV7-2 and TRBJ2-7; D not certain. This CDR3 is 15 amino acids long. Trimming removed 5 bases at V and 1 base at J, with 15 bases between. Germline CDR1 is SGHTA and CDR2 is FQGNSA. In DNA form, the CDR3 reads TGTGCCAGCAGCCAATCTTGGGTGCGGTCCTACGAGCAGTACTTC. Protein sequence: CASSQSWVRSYEQYF.

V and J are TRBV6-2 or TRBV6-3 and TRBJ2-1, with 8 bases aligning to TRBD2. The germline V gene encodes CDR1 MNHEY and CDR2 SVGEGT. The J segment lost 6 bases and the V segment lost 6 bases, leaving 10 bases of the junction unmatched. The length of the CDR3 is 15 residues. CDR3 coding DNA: TGTGCCAGCAGGGGGATACTAGCGGCAAGCAATGAGCAGTTCTTC. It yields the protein CASRGILAASNEQFF.

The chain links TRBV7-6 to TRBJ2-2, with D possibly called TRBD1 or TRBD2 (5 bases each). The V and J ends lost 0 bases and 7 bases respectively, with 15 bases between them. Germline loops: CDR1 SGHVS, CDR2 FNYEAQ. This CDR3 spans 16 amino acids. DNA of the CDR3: TGTGCCAGCAGCTTAGCACCGGGACGCCTCATCGGGGAGCTGTTTTTT. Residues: CASSLAPGRLIGELFF.

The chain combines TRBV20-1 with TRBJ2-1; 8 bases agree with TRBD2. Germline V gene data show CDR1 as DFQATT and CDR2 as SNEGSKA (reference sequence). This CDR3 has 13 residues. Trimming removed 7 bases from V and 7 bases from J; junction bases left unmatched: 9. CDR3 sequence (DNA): TGCAGTGAGCTTGCGATAGCGGGAAATGAGCAGTTCTTC. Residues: CSELAIAGNEQFF.

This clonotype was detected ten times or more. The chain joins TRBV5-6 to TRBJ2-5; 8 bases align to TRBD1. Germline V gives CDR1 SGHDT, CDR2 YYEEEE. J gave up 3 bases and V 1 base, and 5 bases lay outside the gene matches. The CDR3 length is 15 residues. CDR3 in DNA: TGTGCCAGCAGCTTGCCCAGGACAGGGAAAGAGACCCAGTACTTC. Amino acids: CASSLPRTGKETQYF.

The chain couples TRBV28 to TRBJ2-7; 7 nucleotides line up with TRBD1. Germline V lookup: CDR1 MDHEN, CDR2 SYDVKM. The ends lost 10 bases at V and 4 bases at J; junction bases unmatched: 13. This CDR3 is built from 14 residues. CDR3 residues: CATSATGNRYEQYV. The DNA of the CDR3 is TGTGCCACCTCAGCGACAGGGAATCGGTACGAGCAGTACGTC.

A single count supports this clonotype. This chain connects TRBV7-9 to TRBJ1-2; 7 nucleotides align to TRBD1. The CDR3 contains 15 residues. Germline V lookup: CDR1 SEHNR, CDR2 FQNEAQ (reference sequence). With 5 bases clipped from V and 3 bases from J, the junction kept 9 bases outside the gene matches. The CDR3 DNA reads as TGTGCCAGCAGCCTAGTGGAGGGGGCAGACTATGGCTACACCTTC. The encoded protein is CASSLVEGADYGYTF.

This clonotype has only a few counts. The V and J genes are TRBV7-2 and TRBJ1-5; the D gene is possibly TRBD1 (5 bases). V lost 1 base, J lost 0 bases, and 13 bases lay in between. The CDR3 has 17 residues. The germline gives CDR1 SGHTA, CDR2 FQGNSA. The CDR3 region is CASSLGQGAGSNQPQHF. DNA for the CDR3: TGTGCCAGCAGCTTAGGTCAGGGCGCTGGTAGCAATCAGCCCCAGCATTTT. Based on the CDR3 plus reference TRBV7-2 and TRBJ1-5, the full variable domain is GAGVSQSPSNKVTEKGKDVELRCDPISGHTALYWYRQSLGQGLEFLIYFQGNSAPDKSGLPSDRFSAERTGGSVSTLTIQRTQQEDSAVYLCASSLGQGAGSNQPQHFGDGTRLSIL.

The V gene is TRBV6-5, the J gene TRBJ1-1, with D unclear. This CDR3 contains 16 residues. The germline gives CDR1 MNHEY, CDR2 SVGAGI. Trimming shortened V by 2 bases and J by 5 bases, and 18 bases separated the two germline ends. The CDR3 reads CASSYRPGPGGTEAFF. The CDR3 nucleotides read TGTGCCAGCAGTTACCGCCCCGGGCCAGGTGGAACTGAAGCTTTCTTT.

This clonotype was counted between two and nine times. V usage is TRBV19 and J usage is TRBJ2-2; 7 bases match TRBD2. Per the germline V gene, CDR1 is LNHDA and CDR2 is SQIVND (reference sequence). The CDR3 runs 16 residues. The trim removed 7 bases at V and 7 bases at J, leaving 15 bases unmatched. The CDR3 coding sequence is TGTGCCAGTACCACCGGGACTACCTGGTGGGTCGGGGAGCTGTTTTTT. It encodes CASTTGTTWWVGELFF.

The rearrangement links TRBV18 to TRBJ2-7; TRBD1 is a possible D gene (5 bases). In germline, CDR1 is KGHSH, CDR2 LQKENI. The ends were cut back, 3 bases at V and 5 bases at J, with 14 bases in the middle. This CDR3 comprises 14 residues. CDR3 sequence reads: CASSPNARADEQYV. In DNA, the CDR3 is TGTGCCAGCTCACCGAATGCCAGGGCGGACGAGCAGTACGTC.

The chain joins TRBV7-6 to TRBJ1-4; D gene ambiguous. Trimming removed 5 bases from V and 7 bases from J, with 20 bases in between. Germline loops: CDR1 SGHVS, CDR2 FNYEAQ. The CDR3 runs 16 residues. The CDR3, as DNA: TGTGCCAGCAGCCTTAATTTCAGGTCACGCGGTGAAAAACTGTTTTTT. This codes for CASSLNFRSRGEKLFF.

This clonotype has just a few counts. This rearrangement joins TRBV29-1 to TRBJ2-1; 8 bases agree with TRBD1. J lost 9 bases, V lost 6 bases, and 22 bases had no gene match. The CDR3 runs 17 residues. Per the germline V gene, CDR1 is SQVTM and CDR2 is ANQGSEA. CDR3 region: CSVLKPLAGTGRSEQFF. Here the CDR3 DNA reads TGCAGCGTCCTGAAACCCCTAGCCGGGACAGGAAGGAGTGAGCAGTTCTTC.

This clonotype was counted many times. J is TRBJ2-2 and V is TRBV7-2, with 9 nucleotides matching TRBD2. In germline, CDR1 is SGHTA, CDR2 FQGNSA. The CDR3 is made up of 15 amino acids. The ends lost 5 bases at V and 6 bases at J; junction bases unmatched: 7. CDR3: CASSPQAGGSGELFF. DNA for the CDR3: TGTGCCAGCAGCCCACAAGCGGGGGGATCCGGGGAGCTGTTTTTT. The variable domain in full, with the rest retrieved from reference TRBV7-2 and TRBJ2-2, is GAGVSQSPSNKVTEKGKDVELRCDPISGHTALYWYRQSLGQGLEFLIYFQGNSAPDKSGLPSDRFSAERTGGSVSTLTIQRTQQEDSAVYLCASSPQAGGSGELFFGEGSRLTVL.

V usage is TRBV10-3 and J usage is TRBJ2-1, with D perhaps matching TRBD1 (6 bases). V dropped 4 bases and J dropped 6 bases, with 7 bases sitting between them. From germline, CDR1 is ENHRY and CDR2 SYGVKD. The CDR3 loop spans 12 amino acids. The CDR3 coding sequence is TGTGCCATCAGTGCACAGGGCAATGAGCAGTTCTTC. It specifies CAISAQGNEQFF.